This TCR beta chain came from a study of blood T cell repertoires in COVID-19. Study-level background: The study drew acute and convalescent COVID-19 samples from the United States, Italy and Spain. T cells, B-cell-depleted T cells, or PBMCs provided the cDNA or gDNA that served as material.

This CDR3 is built from 15 residues. Germline lookup yields CDR1 LGHDT and CDR2 YNNKEL (reference sequence). V lost 4 bases, J lost 4 bases, and 16 bases lay in between. As originally analysed: Reference gene primers were amplified, and this amplification served to estimate nucleated cell counts. Profiling relied on immunoSEQ multiplex PCR, and the TCRdb table lists in-frame clones only, not all of them. V and J calls and clone size come straight from that table; D and trimming were deduced from the DNA. The sample has under 150,000 clones; roughly 85% are singletons. The gene calls are TRBV3-1 (or the pseudogene TRBV3-2) and TRBJ1-2, with a possible D match to TRBD1 (5 bases). Material for sequencing was peripheral blood. The sequence came from a human donor in a cohort sampled during active COVID-19. CDR3 coding DNA: TGTGCCAGCAGCCCAAGATTTGCAGGGATCTATGGCTACACCTTC. Translated: CASSPRFAGIYGYTF.